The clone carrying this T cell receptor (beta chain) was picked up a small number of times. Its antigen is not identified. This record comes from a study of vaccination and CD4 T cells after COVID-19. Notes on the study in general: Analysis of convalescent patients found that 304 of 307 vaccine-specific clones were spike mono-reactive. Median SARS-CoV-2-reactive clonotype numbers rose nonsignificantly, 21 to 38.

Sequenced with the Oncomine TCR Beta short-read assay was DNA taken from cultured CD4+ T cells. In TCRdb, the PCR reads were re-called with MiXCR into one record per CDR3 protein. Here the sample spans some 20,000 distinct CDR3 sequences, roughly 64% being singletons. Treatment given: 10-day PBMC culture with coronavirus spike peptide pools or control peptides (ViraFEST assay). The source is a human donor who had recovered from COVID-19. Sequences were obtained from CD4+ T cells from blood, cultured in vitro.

The CDR3 DNA sequence: TGTGCCAGCAGCCAGGACAGGGGAGGCAATCAGCCCCAGCATTTT. This gives the protein CASSQDRGGNQPQHF. The chain is built from TRBV27 and TRBJ1-5, with 9 bases identical to TRBD1. CDR3 size: 15 residues. V lost 6 bases, J lost 2 bases, and 5 bases stayed unmatched. The germline gives CDR1 MNHEY, CDR2 SMNVEV (reference sequence).